The TCR beta chain under discussion was sequenced for a study of shared clonotypes between healthy human individuals. Background on the study: Three CD4 naive, three CD4 memory, two CD8 naive and one CD8 memory plate were used per donor.

TCRdb's table, derived via immunoSEQ multiplex PCR, lists solely in-frame clones and lacks some. The sample records roughly 2.2 million clones, just under 95% being singletons. V lost 5 bases, J lost 6 bases, and 7 bases stayed unmatched. The CDR3 runs to 13 residues. The germline V gene has CDR1 MDHEN and CDR2 SYDVKM. The source material was naive CD4+ T cells from PBMCs. Subset described: CD45RA+ positively selected. This chain uses TRBV28 with TRBJ2-7; 7 bases align to TRBD2. This receptor was obtained from a young man in good health. Some clones in this sample may be carry-over from other donors' samples. The CDR3 region has the DNA TGTGCCAGCAGTCTGGACTGGGAGGGCGAGCAGTACTTC. Protein product: CASSLDWEGEQYF.